This T cell receptor (beta chain) was identified in a study of control samples from healthy donors and cancer patients. The V end was cut by 2 bases, the J end by 2 bases, with 10 bases between. Per germline, CDR1 SGDLS and CDR2 YYNGEE. The CDR3 is 15 residues long. Clones were read by immunoSEQ multiplex PCR, and TCRdb kept only the in-frame ones, dropping some. This table has 100,000 to 150,000 clones, over 75% appearing once. This receptor was taken from a man between 40 and 49 years old in good health. The sample was blood. This chain connects TRBV9 to TRBJ2-2; D is perhaps TRBD1 (6 bases). For the CDR3, the DNA is TGTGCCAGCAGCGTCAGGACAGTAAACACCGGGGAGCTGTTTTTT. As protein: CASSVRTVNTGELFF.